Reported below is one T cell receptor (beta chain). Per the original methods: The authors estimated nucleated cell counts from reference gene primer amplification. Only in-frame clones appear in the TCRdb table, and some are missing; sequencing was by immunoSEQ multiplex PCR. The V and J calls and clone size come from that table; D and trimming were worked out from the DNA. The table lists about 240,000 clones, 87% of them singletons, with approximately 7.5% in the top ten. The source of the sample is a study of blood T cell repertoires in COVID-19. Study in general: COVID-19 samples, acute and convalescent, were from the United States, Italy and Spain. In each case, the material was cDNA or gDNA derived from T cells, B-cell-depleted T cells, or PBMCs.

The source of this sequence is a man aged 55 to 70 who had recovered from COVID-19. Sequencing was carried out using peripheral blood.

CDR3 coding DNA: TGTGCCAGCAGCCACCATTCCCGACAGGGTGCTGAAAAACTGTTTTTT. It is translated as CASSHHSRQGAEKLFF. The genes are TRBV3-1 (or the pseudogene TRBV3-2) and TRBJ1-4, with 7 positions matching TRBD1. V trimming: 3 bases; J trimming: 7 bases; junction bases outside the gene matches: 11. This CDR3 spans 16 amino acids. Germline V CDR1 and CDR2: LGHDT, YNNKEL (reference sequence).